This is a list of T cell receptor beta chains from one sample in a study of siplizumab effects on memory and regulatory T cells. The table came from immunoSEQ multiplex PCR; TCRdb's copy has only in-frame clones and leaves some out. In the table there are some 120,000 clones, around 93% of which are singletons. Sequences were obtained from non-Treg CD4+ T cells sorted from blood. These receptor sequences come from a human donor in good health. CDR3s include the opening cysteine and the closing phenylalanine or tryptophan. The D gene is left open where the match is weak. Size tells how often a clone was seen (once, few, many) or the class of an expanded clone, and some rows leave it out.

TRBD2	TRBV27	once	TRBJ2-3	CASSVPGTSVKSTDTQYF	TGTGCCAGCAGTGTACCCGGGACTAGCGTAAAGAGCACAGATACGCAGTATTTT
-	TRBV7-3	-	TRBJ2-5	CASSFGGGETQYF	TGTGCCAGCAGCTTTGGGGGAGGAGAGACCCAGTACTTC
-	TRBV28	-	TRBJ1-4	CASSLFSAQKLFF	TGTGCCAGCAGTCTCTTCTCGGCGCAAAAACTGTTTTTT
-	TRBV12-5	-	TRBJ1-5	CASGPLGQSNQPQHF	TGTGCTAGTGGTCCCCTTGGACAGAGCAATCAGCCCCAGCATTTT
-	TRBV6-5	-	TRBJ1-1	CASSYSGTLNTEAFF	TGTGCCAGCAGTTACTCTGGCACCTTGAACACTGAAGCTTTCTTT
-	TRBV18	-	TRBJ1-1	CASSPSNGAKNTEAFF	TGTGCCAGCTCACCATCTAACGGGGCGAAAAACACTGAAGCTTTCTTT
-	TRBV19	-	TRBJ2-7	CASKRSGDSLAPMTYEQYF	TGTGCCAGCAAAAGGTCGGGGGATTCCTTAGCTCCTATGACCTACGAGCAGTACTTC
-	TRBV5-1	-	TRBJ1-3	CASSLGDIGPRGNTIYF	TGCGCCAGCAGCTTGGGGGACATAGGTCCCCGTGGAAACACCATATATTTT
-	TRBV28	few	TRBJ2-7	CASRQGYEQYF	TGTGCCAGCAGGCAGGGCTACGAGCAGTACTTC
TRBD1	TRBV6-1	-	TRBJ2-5	CASSGQPQETQYF	TGTGCCAGTTCGGGACAGCCGCAAGAGACCCAGTACTTC
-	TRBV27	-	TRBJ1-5	CASSPRGGNQPQHF	TGTGCCAGCAGTCCCAGGGGTGGCAATCAGCCCCAGCATTTT
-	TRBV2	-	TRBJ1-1	CASKRRRSNTEAFF	TGTGCCAGCAAACGCCGTCGCAGCAACACTGAAGCTTTCTTT
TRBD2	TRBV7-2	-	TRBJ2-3	CASSPLAGGVTDTQYF	TGTGCCAGCAGCCCGCTAGCGGGGGGGGTCACAGATACGCAGTATTTT
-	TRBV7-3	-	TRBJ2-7	CASSVGPSDEQYF	TGTGCCAGCAGCGTCGGGCCTTCGGACGAGCAGTACTTC
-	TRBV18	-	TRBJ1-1	CASSPPTGFTEAFF	TGTGCCAGCTCACCACCGACAGGCTTCACTGAAGCTTTCTTT
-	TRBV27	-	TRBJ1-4	CASSPAQAREKLFF	TGTGCCAGCAGTCCCGCACAGGCAAGGGAAAAACTGTTTTTT
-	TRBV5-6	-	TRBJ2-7	CASSGVSYEQYF	TGTGCCAGCAGCGGCGTGTCTTACGAGCAGTACTTC